This passage covers 2 T cell receptor beta chains from one sample sequenced in a study of shared clonotypes between healthy human individuals. Measured with immunoSEQ multiplex PCR; TCRdb has only the in-frame clones, and not every one. The data show 2 million to 2.5 million clones, 85% to 95% seen once. The specimen was naive CD4+ T cells sorted from blood. Subset reported: CD45RA+ positively selected. These receptors all come from a man younger than 35 in good health.

The V gene is TRBV30, the J gene TRBJ1-5; 9 nucleotides agree with TRBD1. The CDR3 loop spans 15 amino acids. Germline CDR1 is GTSNPN and CDR2 is SVGIG (reference sequence). With V trimmed by 3 bases and J by 3 bases, 6 bases remained unmatched. As DNA, the CDR3 is TGTGCCTGGAGCACGGGACAGGGAAACAATCAGCCCCAGCATTTT. Protein sequence: CAWSTGQGNNQPQHF.

This clone was recorded once. The chain is built from TRBV16 and TRBJ2-3; no definite D call. The CDR3 contains 13 residues. V was pared by 4 bases and J by 1 base, with 6 bases between. Germline assignment: CDR1 KGHSY and CDR2 FQNENV. The CDR3 is CASSRLGTDTQYF. CDR3 nucleotides: TGTGCCAGCAGCCGCTTGGGCACAGATACGCAGTATTTT.